This TCR beta chain was found in a study of persistence of HIV-infected CD4 T cells. Findings and caveats of the study: Bulk TCR data could not be restricted to HIV-1-infected CMV-responding cells.

Germline V gene sequence: CDR1 MNHNS, CDR2 SASEGT. CDR3 length: 19 amino acids. The J segment lost 3 bases and the V segment lost 2 bases, leaving 15 bases of the junction unmatched. Sequencing used immunoSEQ version 4 in survey mode. Profiled with immunoSEQ multiplex PCR; TCRdb holds only in-frame clones, not every one. The sample carries under 20,000 clones, roughly 60% recorded once. Overlapping HIV-1 Gag 15-mer peptides at 0.8 to 1 ug per peptide per mL were used. Sorting selected CD4+ T cells upregulating both CD40 ligand and CD69. This clone counts as medium-sized. As yet, its antigen is unknown. This clonotype originated in an adult woman with HIV who was CMV-seropositive. The sample consisted of CD4+ T cells sorted from PBMCs after roughly 20-hour stimulation, taken from a patient who received antiretroviral therapy. The chain is built from TRBV6-1 and TRBJ2-7; 11 bases are a match to TRBD2. The CDR3 here is CASSERTGMLAGGFYEQYF. CDR3 sequence (DNA): TGTGCCAGCAGTGAACGGACAGGGATGCTAGCGGGGGGCTTCTACGAGCAGTACTTC.